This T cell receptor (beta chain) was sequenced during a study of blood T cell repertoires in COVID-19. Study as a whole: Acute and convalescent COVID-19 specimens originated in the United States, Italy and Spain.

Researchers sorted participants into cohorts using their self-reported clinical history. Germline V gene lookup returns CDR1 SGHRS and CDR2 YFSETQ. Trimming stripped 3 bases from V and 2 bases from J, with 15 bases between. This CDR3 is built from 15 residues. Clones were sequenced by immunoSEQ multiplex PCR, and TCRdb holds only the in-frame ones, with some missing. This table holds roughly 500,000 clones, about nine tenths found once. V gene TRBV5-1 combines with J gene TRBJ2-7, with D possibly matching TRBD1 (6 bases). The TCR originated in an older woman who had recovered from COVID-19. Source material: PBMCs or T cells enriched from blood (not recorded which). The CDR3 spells CASSSRGTSTYEQYF. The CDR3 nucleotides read TGCGCCAGCAGCTCACGAGGGACAAGCACCTACGAGCAGTACTTC.